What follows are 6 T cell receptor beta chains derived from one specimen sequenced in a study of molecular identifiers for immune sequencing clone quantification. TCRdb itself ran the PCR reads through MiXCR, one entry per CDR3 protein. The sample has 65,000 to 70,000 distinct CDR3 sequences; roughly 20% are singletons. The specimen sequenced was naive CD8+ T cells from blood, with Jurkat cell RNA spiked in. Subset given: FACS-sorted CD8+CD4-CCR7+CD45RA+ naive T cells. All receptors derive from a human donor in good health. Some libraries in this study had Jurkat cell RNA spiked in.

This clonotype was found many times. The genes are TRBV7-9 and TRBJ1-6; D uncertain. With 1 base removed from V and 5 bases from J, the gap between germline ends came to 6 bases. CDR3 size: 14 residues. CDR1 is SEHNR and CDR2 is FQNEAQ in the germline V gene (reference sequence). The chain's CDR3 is CASSLGSNNSPLHF. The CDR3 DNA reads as TGTGCCAGCAGCTTAGGCAGCAATAATTCACCCCTCCACTTT.

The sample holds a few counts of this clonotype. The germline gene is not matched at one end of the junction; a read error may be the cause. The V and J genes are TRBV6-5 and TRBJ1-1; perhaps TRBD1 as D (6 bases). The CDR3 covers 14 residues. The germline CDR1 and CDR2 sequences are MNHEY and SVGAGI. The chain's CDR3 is CASNYREGNAEAFF. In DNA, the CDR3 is TGTGCCAGCAACTACAGGGAGGGGAACGCTGAAGCTTTCTTT.

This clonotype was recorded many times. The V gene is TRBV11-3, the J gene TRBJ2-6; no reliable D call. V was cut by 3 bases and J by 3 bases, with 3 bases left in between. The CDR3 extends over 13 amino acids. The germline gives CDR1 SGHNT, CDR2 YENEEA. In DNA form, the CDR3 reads TGTGCCAGCAGCTTGTTTGGGGCCAACGTCCTGACTTTC. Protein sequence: CASSLFGANVLTF.

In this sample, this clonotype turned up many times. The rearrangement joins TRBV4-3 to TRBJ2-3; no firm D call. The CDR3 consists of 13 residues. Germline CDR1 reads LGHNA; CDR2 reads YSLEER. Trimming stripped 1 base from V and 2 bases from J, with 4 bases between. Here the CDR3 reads CASSQAATDTQYF. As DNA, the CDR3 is TGCGCCAGCAGCCAAGCGGCCACAGATACGCAGTATTTT.

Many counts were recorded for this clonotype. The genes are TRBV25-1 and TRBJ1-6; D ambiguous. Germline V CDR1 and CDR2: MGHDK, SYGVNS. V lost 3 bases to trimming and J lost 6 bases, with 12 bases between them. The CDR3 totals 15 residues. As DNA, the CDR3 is TGTGCCAGCAGTGATCGCCGGGATTTTAATTCACCCCTCCACTTT. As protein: CASSDRRDFNSPLHF.

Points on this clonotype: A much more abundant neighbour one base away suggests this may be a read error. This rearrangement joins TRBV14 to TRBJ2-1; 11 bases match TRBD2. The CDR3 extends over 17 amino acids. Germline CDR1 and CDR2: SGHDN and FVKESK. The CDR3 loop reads CASSLKMGLAAENGQFF. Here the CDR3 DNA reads TGTGCCAGCAGCCTCAAGATGGGACTAGCGGCTGAGAATGGGCAGTTCTTC.